This T cell receptor (beta chain) was identified during a study of shared clonotypes between healthy human individuals. CD45RO-negative, CCR7-positively selected cells formed the naive CD8 fraction, excluding terminally differentiated effector memory CD45RA+ cells. The CDR3 has 16 residues. J gave up 5 bases and V 5 bases, and 10 bases lay outside the gene matches. CDR1 and CDR2 (germline): MNHEY, SMNVEV (reference sequence). Method: immunoSEQ multiplex PCR; TCRdb's copy keeps in-frame clones and lacks some. The sample has about 700,000 clones; about 90% are singletons. J is TRBJ2-1 and V is TRBV27, with 9 bases that match TRBD2. Sequencing used naive CD8+ T cells sorted from blood. This TCR was sampled from a man aged 25-40 years in good health. CDR3 loop: CASSLLGGRAHNEQFF. CDR3 nucleotide sequence: TGTGCCAGCAGTCTTCTGGGCGGGAGGGCCCACAATGAGCAGTTCTTC.